This passage covers 19 T cell receptor beta chains from one sample sequenced in a study of OX40 agonist ivuxolimab in advanced cancers. The method behind the library was the immunoSEQ multiplex PCR assay. TCRdb holds this immuneACCESS table with in-frame rearrangements only. Some clones are missing; in checked studies, unresolved V genes explain under half, and the rest has no known cause. In all, the sample holds fewer than 85,000 clones, and approximately 80% of those were seen once. The top ten clonotypes cover around 7.2% of the sample. The sample consisted of CD4+ or CD8+ T cells sorted from blood, taken in a trial of the OX40 agonist ivuxolimab. The receptors were sampled from an adult with an advanced solid tumor such as melanoma, head and neck, liver or kidney cancer.

This chain links TRBV5-6 with TRBJ2-7, with 10 bases matching TRBD1. J gave up 5 bases and V 3 bases, and 2 bases lay outside the gene matches. CDR1 SGHDT and CDR2 YYEEEE come from the germline V gene. CDR3 length equals 13 residues. CDR3 in DNA: TGTGCCAGCAGCTGGGACAGGGGACACGAGCAGTACTTC. Amino acid sequence: CASSWDRGHEQYF. The full variable domain, with the rest looked up from reference TRBV5-6 and TRBJ2-7, is DAGVTQSPTHLIKTRGQQVTLRCSPKSGHDTVSWYQQALGQGPQFIFQYYEEEERQRGNFPDRFSGHQFPNYSSELNVNALLLGDSALYLCASSWDRGHEQYFGPGTRLTVT.

V gene TRBV6-6 combines with J gene TRBJ1-1, with D maybe TRBD1 (5 bases). The CDR3 runs 12 residues. Per the germline V gene, CDR1 is MNHNY and CDR2 is SVGAGI (reference sequence). Trimming removed 7 bases at V and 3 bases at J, with 9 bases between. The CDR3 DNA sequence: TGTGCCAGCAAGACGGGGGACACTGAAGCTTTCTTT. This sequence encodes CASKTGDTEAFF.

This sequence joins TRBV4-1 and TRBJ1-2, with D perhaps TRBD1 (6 bases). The V end lost 2 bases, the J end lost 5 bases, and 15 bases lay between the germline ends. The germline CDR1 and CDR2 sequences are MGHRA and YSYEKL. This CDR3 contains 15 residues. CDR3 sequence (DNA): TGCGCCAGCAGCCAAACTGGACAGATTGGGTATGGCTACACCTTC. Translating it yields CASSQTGQIGYGYTF.

This clone was observed a single time. The chain carries TRBV5-6 and TRBJ2-1; possible D gene TRBD2, 6 bases. V dropped 0 bases and J dropped 8 bases, with 18 bases sitting between them. Per germline, CDR1 SGHDT and CDR2 YYEEEE. CDR3 length: 16 amino acids. DNA for the CDR3: TGTGCCAGCAGCTTGGCCCCAGACGACGGGAGTTATGAGCAGTTCTTC. Protein sequence: CASSLAPDDGSYEQFF.

The chain couples TRBV1 to TRBJ2-7; TRBD2 is the table's D call and was not checked against the DNA. TRBV1 is a pseudogene. The CDR3 sequence is 18 residues long. DNA of the CDR3: TGCACCAGCAGCCAAGATCGATGGAGCGGGGGGGCCTCCTACGAGCAGTACTTC. This encodes CTSSQDRWSGGASYEQYF.

The chain links TRBV4-2 to TRBJ2-7; 9 bases line up with TRBD1. Germline trimming cut 4 bases from V and 2 bases from J; bases unmatched to any gene: 9. Germline values: CDR1 LGHNA, CDR2 YNFKEQ. The CDR3 consists of 16 residues. The CDR3 sequence: CASSPHSQGAPYEQYF. The CDR3 DNA sequence: TGTGCCAGCAGCCCCCACTCACAGGGGGCGCCCTACGAGCAGTACTTC.

The CDR3: CAYPLGDTQYF. The CDR3 coding sequence is TGTGCCTACCCCCTAGGAGATACGCAGTATTTT. The rearrangement uses TRBV7-2 and TRBJ2-3, with D hard to call. The V gene's germline CDR1 is SGHTA and CDR2 FQGNSA. V was pared by 11 bases and J by 5 bases, with 11 bases between. The CDR3 extends over 11 amino acids.

This chain uses TRBV7-9 with TRBJ2-5, with D possibly TRBD2 on 7 matching bases. Between the trimmed V and J ends, which lost 5 bases and 3 bases, there was a span of 16 bases. Germline V gene sequence: CDR1 SEHNR, CDR2 FQNEAQ (reference sequence). The CDR3 has 15 residues. DNA of the CDR3: TGTGCCAGCAGCCCCCATAGGGAGGGGGAAGAGACCCAGTACTTC. Amino acids: CASSPHREGEETQYF.

The J gene is TRBJ2-3, the V gene TRBV5-8, with 7 positions matching TRBD1. This CDR3 is built from 12 residues. V trimming: 5 bases; J trimming: 11 bases; junction bases outside the gene matches: 8. Per germline, CDR1 SGHTS and CDR2 YDEGEE. The CDR3 is CASRYGQAGQYF. DNA for the CDR3: TGTGCCAGCAGATATGGACAGGCGGGGCAGTATTTT. The full variable domain, completed using reference TRBV5-8 and TRBJ2-3, is EAGVTQSPTHLIKTRGQQATLRCSPISGHTSVYWYQQALGLGLQFLLWYDEGEERNRGNFPPRFSGRQFPNYSSELNVNALELEDSALYLCASRYGQAGQYFGPGTRLTVL.

V usage is TRBV7-9 and J usage is TRBJ1-1; D gene ambiguous. The germline V gene encodes CDR1 SEHNR and CDR2 FQNEAQ (reference sequence). The germline V and J ends were trimmed by 1 base and 0 bases, with 3 bases remaining between them. The CDR3 totals 13 residues. CDR3 protein: CASSLEVNTEAFF. In nucleotides, the CDR3 is TGTGCCAGCAGCTTAGAGGTGAACACTGAAGCTTTCTTT.

CDR3 in DNA: TGTGCCAGCAGCGCGGGACAATATAATTCACCCCTCCACTTT. This translates into CASSAGQYNSPLHF. V usage is TRBV13 and J usage is TRBJ1-6, with D perhaps TRBD1 (6 bases). V lost 5 bases and J 4 bases, leaving 9 bases between the germline ends. This CDR3 contains 14 residues. The germline gives CDR1 PRHDT, CDR2 FYEKMQ (reference sequence).

This chain joins TRBV9 and TRBJ2-7; 9 nucleotides line up with TRBD1. Germline CDR1 and CDR2: SGDLS and YYNGEE. The CDR3 covers 21 residues. Unmatched junction bases numbered 21, after V lost 0 bases and J lost 2 bases. DNA of the CDR3: TGTGCCAGCAGCGTAGTAGGGACGCGGGACAGGGCGGCCTTATTTACCTACGAGCAGTACTTC. Amino acids: CASSVVGTRDRAALFTYEQYF.

The chain uses TRBV4-2 and TRBJ2-2, with TRBD1 identical over 8 bases. There are 16 residues in the CDR3. With 4 bases clipped from V and 3 bases from J, the junction kept 7 bases outside the gene matches. Per germline, CDR1 LGHNA and CDR2 YNFKEQ. The CDR3 protein is CASSLPKTGDTGELFF. In DNA, the CDR3 is TGTGCCAGCAGCCTCCCCAAGACAGGGGACACCGGGGAGCTGTTTTTT.

V and J are TRBV7-9 and TRBJ1-1; the match to TRBD1 covers 7 bases. Losses at the gene ends were 8 bases for V and 6 bases for J; bases not matched to a gene: 15. The CDR3 covers 15 residues. Germline V gene lookup returns CDR1 SEHNR and CDR2 FQNEAQ (reference sequence). The chain's CDR3 is CASSPPGTEYAEAFF. The CDR3 DNA follows: TGTGCCAGCTCGCCTCCGGGGACAGAATACGCTGAAGCTTTCTTT.

The gene calls are TRBV7-8 and TRBJ1-1; the D gene is possibly TRBD1 (5 bases). This CDR3 is 20 amino acids long. Germline CDR1 is SGHVS and CDR2 is FQNEAQ. The V end was cut by 3 bases, the J end by 1 base, with 27 bases between. The DNA of the CDR3 is TGTGCCAGCAGCTTTCAATATTTCGTTCAGGCAGGGCGTGCGAACACTGAAGCTTTCTTT. This sequence encodes CASSFQYFVQAGRANTEAFF.

The chain combines TRBV5-7 with TRBJ1-2, with D maybe TRBD1 (5 bases). TRBV5-7 is recorded as an ORF, its role being uncertain. This CDR3 spans 19 amino acids. Trimming took 6 bases from V and 5 from J, leaving 32 bases between them. The CDR3 nucleotides are TGTGCCAGCAACACTTCGATCCCCCCCTGGCGGCAAAGGGGTTATGGCTACACCTTC. This gives the protein CASNTSIPPWRQRGYGYTF.

The chain uses TRBV5-1 and TRBJ1-6; 9 bases match TRBD1. This CDR3 is built from 17 residues. CDR1 and CDR2 from the germline V gene are SGHRS and YFSETQ. The V gene end was trimmed by 4 bases and the J gene end by 2 bases; junction bases not matched to a gene: 7. DNA of the CDR3: TGCGCCAGCAGCGCGGGACAGGGAATCCCCTATAATTCACCCCTCCACTTT. Protein: CASSAGQGIPYNSPLHF. Full variable domain (rest looked up from reference TRBV5-1 and TRBJ1-6): KAGVTQTPRYLIKTRGQQVTLSCSPISGHRSVSWYQQTPGQGLQFLFEYFSETQRNKGNFPGRFSGRQFSNSRSEMNVSTLELGDSALYLCASSAGQGIPYNSPLHFGNGTRLTVT.

This sequence joins TRBV19 and TRBJ2-7, with D possibly matching TRBD1 (6 bases). The CDR3 totals 13 residues. Germline V gene lookup returns CDR1 LNHDA and CDR2 SQIVND (reference sequence). V gave up 5 bases and J gave up 5 bases, with 13 bases separating them. The CDR3 sequence is CASSLGHPHEQYF. As DNA, the CDR3 is TGTGCCAGTAGTCTGGGACACCCCCACGAGCAGTACTTC.

Worth noting for this clone: The junction departs from germline at one end; a sequencing error may be responsible. For the CDR3, the DNA is TGTGCTAGCAGCTTGGGGAGCTCCTACAATGAGCAGTTCTTC. Translated, it gives CASSLGSSYNEQFF. The J gene is TRBJ2-1, the V gene TRBV7-7, with a tentative D call TRBD2 (5 bases). This CDR3 contains 14 residues. Germline assignment: CDR1 SSHAT and CDR2 FNYEAQ (reference sequence).